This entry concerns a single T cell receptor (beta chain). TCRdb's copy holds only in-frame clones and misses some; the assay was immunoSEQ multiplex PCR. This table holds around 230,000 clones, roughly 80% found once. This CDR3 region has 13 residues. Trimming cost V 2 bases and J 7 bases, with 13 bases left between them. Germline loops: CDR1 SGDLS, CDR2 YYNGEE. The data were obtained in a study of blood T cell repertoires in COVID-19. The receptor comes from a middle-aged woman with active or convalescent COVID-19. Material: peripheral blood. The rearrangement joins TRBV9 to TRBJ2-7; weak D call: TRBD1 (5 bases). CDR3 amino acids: CASSVGSPGEQYF. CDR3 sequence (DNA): TGTGCCAGCAGCGTGGGGTCCCCAGGGGAGCAGTACTTC.